This T cell receptor beta chain derives from a study of early T cells in non-severe SARS-CoV-2 infection. This clonotype has a count of ten or more. This CDR3 contains 15 residues. V lost 4 bases, J lost 0 bases, and 13 bases lay in between. Germline values: CDR1 LGHNA, CDR2 YNFKEQ. Each CDR3 protein is one row after TCRdb ran MiXCR on the 5' RACE reads. The sample lists 55,000 to 80,000 distinct CDR3 sequences; 7.5% to 9% were seen once. This chain joins TRBV4-2 and TRBJ2-7; D gene ambiguous. This clonotype originated in an adult who was a healthcare worker with PCR-confirmed SARS-CoV-2 infection or an uninfected control (not recorded which). Sequencing used whole blood, obtained at baseline. Here the CDR3 reads CASSPARTYSYEQYF. The CDR3 nucleotides are TGTGCCAGCAGCCCCGCTCGAACCTACTCCTACGAGCAGTACTTC.